Here is one TCR beta chain with its context. Its specificity is unknown. CDR1 and CDR2 (germline): SSHAT, FNYEAQ (reference sequence). Trimming removed 0 bases from V and 7 bases from J; junction bases left unmatched: 5. This CDR3 has 16 residues. In the PCR, 60 Vbeta and 13 Jbeta primers were used. Per the original data handling: Approximately 11 million shared chains were among the roughly 80 million unique TCR beta chains that a later analysis counted. Clones were sequenced by immunoSEQ multiplex PCR, and TCRdb holds only the in-frame ones, with some missing. That table is the source of V, J and clone size, and D and trimming were worked out from the DNA. The top ten hold roughly 1.4% of the sample, which has 150,000 to 200,000 clones, around 80% seen once. The sample belongs to a study of cytomegalovirus exposure and HLA in healthy donors. Notes on the study in general: Other equally common chains were less clonally expanded than HLA-associated TCR beta chains, a later analysis showed.

This chain connects TRBV7-7 to TRBJ2-1, with 11 bases that match TRBD2. The sequence came from a woman in her thirties in good health and CMV-seropositive. The sequencing sample was made of PBMCs. CDR3 region: CASSLAGTSGHNEQFF. Written as DNA, the CDR3 is TGTGCCAGCAGCTTAGCAGGGACTAGCGGACATAATGAGCAGTTCTTC.